The 27 T cell receptor beta chains below come from one sample, sequenced in a study of cytotoxic CD8 clonotypes in ibrutinib-treated CLL. TCRdb's table, derived via immunoSEQ multiplex PCR, lists solely in-frame clones and lacks some. The sample holds about 45,000 clones; 50% to 75% are singletons and the top ten take roughly 21%. The source was PBMCs, collected after 24 months of ibrutinib treatment. Receptor source: a human donor with chronic lymphocytic leukemia.

The chain is built from TRBV7-8 and TRBJ2-7, with D possibly TRBD1 on 5 matching bases. Germline CDR1 SGHVS, CDR2 FQNEAQ. V lost 4 bases, J lost 3 bases, and 10 bases lay in between. The CDR3 extends over 13 amino acids. The CDR3 is CASSWIQGYEQYF. The DNA of the CDR3 is TGTGCCAGCAGCTGGATTCAGGGCTACGAGCAGTACTTC.

This clone was detected a few times. The V and J genes are TRBV27 and TRBJ1-1; D gene ambiguous. Trimming removed 6 bases from V and 0 bases from J, with 8 bases in between. CDR3 length equals 13 residues. The germline gives CDR1 MNHEY, CDR2 SMNVEV (reference sequence). CDR3 nucleotides: TGTGCCAGCAGGACAAAGGTGAACACTGAAGCTTTCTTT. Its protein is CASRTKVNTEAFF.

This clone was detected only once. The rearrangement uses TRBV2 and TRBJ2-7; the match to TRBD2 covers 11 bases. The length of the CDR3 is 14 residues. V lost 10 bases, J lost 3 bases, and 8 bases stayed unmatched. Per germline, CDR1 SNHLY and CDR2 FYNNEI. The CDR3 is CATQILAGDYEQYF. CDR3 sequence (DNA): TGTGCCACCCAAATACTAGCGGGGGACTACGAGCAGTACTTC.

This clone appeared once. The chain combines TRBV19 with TRBJ2-1, with D tentatively TRBD2 (6 bases). In germline, CDR1 is LNHDA, CDR2 SQIVND (reference sequence). The CDR3 contains 14 residues. The V and J ends lost 8 bases and 9 bases respectively, with 20 bases between them. The CDR3 sequence is CASLIAGAGGEQFF. CDR3 DNA sequence: TGTGCCAGTCTAATTGCAGGAGCCGGGGGTGAGCAGTTCTTC.

The gene calls are TRBV5-1 and TRBJ2-5; 7 bases are shared with TRBD1. This CDR3 has 15 residues. The V gene end was trimmed by 4 bases and the J gene end by 3 bases; junction bases not matched to a gene: 9. CDR1 is SGHRS, CDR2 YFSETQ, per germline. The CDR3 sequence is CASSPNRQGEETQYF. In DNA form, the CDR3 reads TGCGCCAGCAGCCCAAACCGACAGGGAGAAGAGACCCAGTACTTC.

The CDR3 sequence is CASGVQQETQYF. CDR3 sequence (DNA): TGTGCCAGCGGCGTACAACAAGAGACCCAGTACTTC. The chain employs TRBV6-6 and TRBJ2-5, with no clear D. Germline V gives CDR1 MNHNY, CDR2 SVGAGI (reference sequence). CDR3 size: 12 residues. The V and J ends lost 8 bases and 2 bases respectively, with 9 bases between them.

The V call is TRBV11-2, the J call TRBJ2-2; 11 positions match TRBD1. This CDR3 is 14 amino acids long. V trimming: 9 bases; J trimming: 5 bases; junction bases outside the gene matches: 5. The germline gives CDR1 SGHAT, CDR2 FQNNGV. CDR3 in amino acids: CASGGTGGTGELFF. The CDR3, as DNA: TGTGCCAGTGGTGGGACAGGGGGTACCGGGGAGCTGTTTTTT.

A remark on this clone: The sample contains more than one DNA sequence encoding this CDR3. The chain is built from TRBV5-1 and TRBJ2-3, with 8 bases identical to TRBD2. V dropped 3 bases and J dropped 1; count of bases not matched to a gene: 4. Germline CDR1 SGHRS, CDR2 YFSETQ. This CDR3 region has 15 residues. DNA for the CDR3: TGCGCCAGCAGCTGGCGGGGGGATCGCACAGATACGCAGTATTTT. Translating it yields CASSWRGDRTDTQYF.

V is TRBV10-3 and J is TRBJ2-1; 10 bases agree with TRBD2. Germline V CDR1 and CDR2: ENHRY, SYGVKD. The CDR3 runs to 16 residues. V shed 6 bases, J shed 8 bases, and the junction held 13 bases outside the gene matches. CDR3 amino acids: CAISLRFSGGSDEQFF. The CDR3 DNA is TGTGCCATCAGCCTACGATTTAGCGGGGGGAGCGATGAGCAGTTCTTC.

The sample holds one count of this clone. This rearrangement joins TRBV5-1 to TRBJ2-2; no clear D. Trimming took off 0 bases at V and 9 bases at J, with 15 bases between the two ends. The CDR3 has 15 amino acids. In germline, CDR1 is SGHRS, CDR2 YFSETQ. CDR3 in DNA: TGCGCCAGCAGCTTGGGGGCCACGGGTTTAAGGGAGCTGTTTTTT. Translating it yields CASSLGATGLRELFF.

The chain joins TRBV7-3 to TRBJ2-7; D is ambiguous. The CDR3 has 14 amino acids. V shed 2 bases and J shed 2 bases, with 10 bases lying between them. CDR1 and CDR2 (germline): SGHTA, FQGTGA. CDR3 region: CASSLFTGPYEQYF. The CDR3 nucleotides are TGTGCCAGCAGCTTATTTACTGGTCCCTACGAGCAGTACTTC. Full variable domain (remainder filled in from reference TRBV7-3 and TRBJ2-7): GAGVSQTPSNKVTEKGKYVELRCDPISGHTALYWYRQSLGQGPEFLIYFQGTGAADDSGLPNDRFFAVRPEGSVSTLKIQRTERGDSAVYLCASSLFTGPYEQYFGPGTRLTVT.

The chain carries TRBV5-4 and TRBJ2-7; 7 nucleotides line up with TRBD1. Germline assignment: CDR1 SGHNT and CDR2 YYREEE (reference sequence). The V gene end was trimmed by 0 bases and the J gene end by 7 bases; junction bases not matched to a gene: 7. The CDR3 runs 14 residues. The CDR3 protein is CASSLGDSLREQYF. The CDR3 coding sequence is TGTGCCAGCAGCTTGGGGGACAGCTTACGAGAGCAGTACTTC.

The rearrangement joins TRBV10-1 to TRBJ2-7; either TRBD1 or TRBD2 may supply D (6 bases each). The CDR3 totals 14 residues. Per the germline V gene, CDR1 is WNHNN and CDR2 is SYGVQD (reference sequence). V lost 5 bases and J 7 bases, leaving 18 bases between the germline ends. This CDR3 reads CASSRGTPSGEQYF. The CDR3 bases are TGCGCCAGCAGTCGCGGGACACCGTCGGGAGAGCAGTACTTC.

This clone showed up just a few times. The junction differs from germline at one of its ends, possibly a read error. The chain combines TRBV10-3 with TRBJ1-2; a weak D match, TRBD1 (5 bases). The CDR3 covers 10 residues. CDR1 and CDR2 (germline): ENHRY, SYGVKD. The CDR3 DNA reads TGTGCCATTAAGGAAGGTAGACAGATCTTC. Its translation: CAIKEGRQIF.

The genes are TRBV7-9 and TRBJ2-5, with 8 nucleotides matching TRBD2. V trimming: 5 bases; J trimming: 5 bases; junction bases outside the gene matches: 10. This CDR3 comprises 15 residues. In germline, CDR1 is SEHNR, CDR2 FQNEAQ (reference sequence). The CDR3 nucleotides are TGTGCCAGCAGCCTAGGCGGGGGGACGTTGGAGACCCAGTACTTC. This translates into CASSLGGGTLETQYF.

The V call is TRBV27, the J call TRBJ2-6; D not certain. Germline V gives CDR1 MNHEY, CDR2 SMNVEV (reference sequence). V was clipped by 0 bases and J by 0 bases, with 12 bases between them. This CDR3 spans 18 amino acids. The CDR3 DNA reads as TGTGCCAGCAGTTTATCCCGGGTCTTGGGCTCTGGGGCCAACGTCCTGACTTTC. Translation: CASSLSRVLGSGANVLTF. The variable domain in full, with the rest retrieved from reference TRBV27 and TRBJ2-6, is EAQVTQNPRYLITVTGKKLTVTCSQNMNHEYMSWYRQDPGLGLRQIYYSMNVEVTDKGDVPEGYKVSRKEKRNFPLILESPSPNQTSLYFCASSLSRVLGSGANVLTFGAGSRLTVL.

The chain employs TRBV15 and TRBJ2-2, with D perhaps matching TRBD1 or TRBD2 (6 bases each). Germline V gene sequence: CDR1 LNHNV, CDR2 YYDKDF (reference sequence). There are 16 residues in the CDR3. With 4 bases removed from V and 4 bases from J, the gap between germline ends came to 16 bases. The CDR3 is CATSTTGRGFTGELFF. The DNA for the CDR3 is TGTGCCACCAGCACCACAGGGCGGGGATTCACCGGGGAGCTGTTTTTT. Variable domain in full (rest from reference TRBV15 and TRBJ2-2): DAMVIQNPRYQVTQFGKPVTLSCSQTLNHNVMYWYQQKSSQAPKLLFHYYDKDFNNEADTPDNFQSRRPNTSFCFLDIRSPGLGDTAMYLCATSTTGRGFTGELFFGEGSRLTVL.

The V gene is TRBV19, the J gene TRBJ1-1, with D hard to call. The CDR3 has 10 residues. Looked up from germline, CDR1 is LNHDA and CDR2 is SQIVND (reference sequence). Trimming pared 9 bases from V and 1 base from J, leaving 3 bases between. CDR3 residues: CASRNTEAFF. CDR3 bases: TGTGCCAGCAGGAACACTGAAGCTTTCTTT. The whole variable domain, remainder taken from reference TRBV19 and TRBJ1-1, is DGGITQSPKYLFRKEGQNVTLSCEQNLNHDAMYWYRQDPGQGLRLIYYSQIVNDFQKGDIAEGYSVSREKKESFPLTVTSAQKNPTAFYLCASRNTEAFFGQGTRLTVV.

V is TRBV5-1 and J is TRBJ1-4, with D perhaps matching TRBD1 (6 bases). CDR3 length equals 14 residues. The germline V and J ends were trimmed by 1 base and 8 bases, with 12 bases remaining between them. CDR1 and CDR2 (germline): SGHRS, YFSETQ. As DNA, the CDR3 is TGCGCCAGCAGCTTGCAACAGGGTCGGGAAAAACTGTTTTTT. Translation: CASSLQQGREKLFF.

This clone has only a few counts. The chain joins TRBV18 to TRBJ2-6, with D perhaps TRBD1 (5 bases). The CDR3 totals 15 residues. V was pared by 9 bases and J by 9 bases, with 21 bases between. Germline CDR1 KGHSH, CDR2 LQKENI. The CDR3, as DNA: TGTGCCAGTAACGATCAAGGGGCGGAAGGCAACGTCCTGACTTTC. Translated: CASNDQGAEGNVLTF.

CDR3 nucleotides: TGCGCCAGCAGCCGTGGGGCTAGCACAGATACGCAGTATTTT. The encoded protein is CASSRGASTDTQYF. The rearrangement joins TRBV5-1 to TRBJ2-3, with D maybe TRBD1 (5 bases). Trimming cost V 4 bases and J 0 bases, with 9 bases left between them. Germline V gives CDR1 SGHRS, CDR2 YFSETQ. CDR3 length equals 14 residues.

This chain joins TRBV7-3 and TRBJ2-6; tentatively, D is TRBD1 or TRBD2 (6 bases each). V gave up 3 bases and J gave up 4 bases, with 16 bases separating them. Germline V CDR1 and CDR2: SGHTA, FQGTGA. The CDR3 is made up of 17 amino acids. The CDR3 loop is CASSFWTGATGANVLTF. CDR3 coding DNA: TGTGCCAGCAGCTTTTGGACGGGGGCGACCGGGGCCAACGTCCTGACTTTC.

The V gene is TRBV5-1, the J gene TRBJ2-2, with D possibly matching TRBD2 (6 bases). Germline V gives CDR1 SGHRS, CDR2 YFSETQ. The CDR3 is 13 amino acids. V was trimmed by 2 bases and J by 4 bases, leaving 6 bases between them. The CDR3, as DNA: TGCGCCAGCAGCTTCGGGGGCACCGGGGAGCTGTTTTTT. This encodes CASSFGGTGELFF.

The genes are TRBV5-5 and TRBJ2-7; D is uncertain. This CDR3 is built from 14 residues. CDR1 is SGHKS, CDR2 YYEKEE, per germline (reference sequence). Trimming took 1 base from V and 2 from J, leaving 10 bases between them. CDR3 DNA sequence: TGTGCCAGCAGCTTGTTTCTCGGACCCTACGAGCAGTACTTC. It encodes CASSLFLGPYEQYF.

The rearrangement links TRBV10-3 to TRBJ2-1, with 9 bases fitting TRBD1. CDR1 and CDR2 from the germline V gene are ENHRY and SYGVKD. The V gene end was trimmed by 10 bases and the J gene end by 1 base; junction bases not matched to a gene: 5. This CDR3 is 14 amino acids long. Written as DNA, the CDR3 is TGTGCCAGCGTCGGACAGGGGTCCTACAATGAGCAGTTCTTC. Its protein product is CASVGQGSYNEQFF.

This clone was recorded a few times. The chain is built from TRBV28 and TRBJ1-2; 9 bases align to TRBD1. Germline V gene sequence: CDR1 MDHEN, CDR2 SYDVKM. The CDR3 has 13 amino acids. V dropped 3 bases and J dropped 4; count of bases not matched to a gene: 0. The CDR3 nucleotides read TGTGCCAGCAGTTTGGACAGGGGCTATGGCTACACCTTC. It translates to CASSLDRGYGYTF.

The V call is TRBV2, the J call TRBJ1-5; D is undetermined. Per the germline V gene, CDR1 is SNHLY and CDR2 is FYNNEI. The CDR3 has 13 residues. V was trimmed by 6 bases and J by 4 bases, leaving 10 bases between them. CDR3 DNA sequence: TGTGCCAGCAGCCGGGGAAGAAATCAGCCCCAGCATTTT. Translating it yields CASSRGRNQPQHF.